A single T cell receptor (beta chain) is shown here with its context. What it binds is unknown. Total RNA amounts of at least 5 micrograms were extracted per sample. Primers used in a second PCR of roughly 6 to 11 cycles were a sample-barcoded 5' primer and a J-beta primer mix. The yield of each sample was at least 2.5 million CDR3-containing paired-end reads. MiXCR, run by TCRdb on the 5' RACE reads, gives a single entry per CDR3 protein. The profile shows approximately 1.5 million distinct CDR3 sequences, 30% to 40% of them singletons. The sample originates from a study of blood T cells in healthy people across ages. Overall study results and limits: The study could not conclusively compare naive and antigen-experienced cells, given its unsorted PBMCs.

V lost 3 bases, J lost 0 bases, and 10 bases stayed unmatched. Germline CDR1 and CDR2: SGHRS and YFSETQ. The CDR3 spans 19 residues. This clonotype originated in a woman in her thirties in good health. The chain uses TRBV5-1 and TRBJ2-1, with 12 bases lining up with TRBD2. The sequenced material came from blood. CDR3 DNA: TGCGCCAGCAGCTCATTTCCTAGCGGGAGGGCAAGCTCCTACAATGAGCAGTTCTTC. It yields the protein CASSSFPSGRASSYNEQFF.